Each of the 9 T cell receptor beta chains below was sequenced from the same sample in a study of blood T cell repertoires in COVID-19. The assay was immunoSEQ multiplex PCR, and TCRdb's table has in-frame clones only and misses some. The profile covers around 260,000 clones, with around 90% appearing a single time and roughly 4.9% taken by the ten largest. The sequencing input was peripheral blood. All receptors derive from a woman aged 60 to 75 with COVID-19, enrolled during active disease.

The rearrangement joins TRBV7-9 to TRBJ1-6; D may be TRBD1 (5 bases). V was cut by 5 bases and J by 7 bases, with 12 bases left in between. The CDR3 sequence is 14 residues long. The germline V gene encodes CDR1 SEHNR and CDR2 FQNEAQ (reference sequence). This CDR3 reads CASSADSANSPLHF. CDR3 in DNA: TGTGCCAGCAGCGCTGACAGTGCCAATTCACCCCTCCACTTT.

This rearrangement joins TRBV6-1 to TRBJ1-6; 7 bases are shared with TRBD1. The junction had 10 bases not matched to a gene; V was cut back by 1 base and J by 10 bases. Germline V gene lookup returns CDR1 MNHNS and CDR2 SASEGT. The CDR3 totals 16 residues. CDR3 in amino acids: CASSEGRQGFQSPLHF. Written as DNA, the CDR3 is TGTGCCAGCAGTGAAGGGAGACAGGGATTTCAATCACCCCTCCACTTT.

The chain links TRBV5-6 to TRBJ2-3, with a weak D call TRBD2 (5 bases). The germline V and J ends were trimmed by 2 bases and 3 bases, with 10 bases remaining between them. CDR3 length equals 14 residues. CDR1 is SGHDT and CDR2 is YYEEEE in the germline V gene. Here the CDR3 DNA reads TGTGCCAGCAGCTTTGGTTTAGCGACAGATACGCAGTATTTT. It is translated as CASSFGLATDTQYF.

The J gene is TRBJ2-1, the V gene TRBV27, with 7 positions matching TRBD2. Germline assignment: CDR1 MNHEY and CDR2 SMNVEV (reference sequence). The CDR3 extends over 15 amino acids. With 7 bases clipped from V and 0 bases from J, the junction kept 6 bases outside the gene matches. CDR3: CASNRAGSSYNEQFF. CDR3 nucleotide sequence: TGTGCCAGCAACCGAGCGGGGAGCTCCTACAATGAGCAGTTCTTC.

In DNA, the CDR3 is TGTGCCAGCAGCTTACAGGGGCGGAACACTGAAGCTTTCTTT. Protein: CASSLQGRNTEAFF. This chain links TRBV5-4 with TRBJ1-1, with 7 nucleotides matching TRBD1. Trimming removed 2 bases from V and 1 base from J; junction bases left unmatched: 2. Per germline, CDR1 SGHNT and CDR2 YYREEE (reference sequence). The CDR3 consists of 14 residues. Complete variable domain (other parts from reference TRBV5-4 and TRBJ1-1): ETGVTQSPTHLIKTRGQQVTLRCSSQSGHNTVSWYQQALGQGPQFIFQYYREEENGRGNFPPRFSGLQFPNYSSELNVNALELDDSALYLCASSLQGRNTEAFFGQGTRLTVV.

This clone was detected a few times. The chain is built from TRBV6-5 and TRBJ1-4, with 7 nucleotides matching TRBD1. V trimming: 2 bases; J trimming: 0 bases; junction bases outside the gene matches: 3. The CDR3 has 16 amino acids. Germline CDR1 reads MNHEY; CDR2 reads SVGAGI. CDR3 sequence reads: CASSYRGPTTNEKLFF. DNA for the CDR3: TGTGCCAGCAGTTACAGGGGGCCTACAACTAATGAAAAACTGTTTTTT.

The genes are TRBV3-1 (or the pseudogene TRBV3-2) and TRBJ1-2; TRBD1 agrees at 8 bases. This CDR3 contains 15 residues. Per the germline V gene, CDR1 is LGHDT and CDR2 is YNNKEL (reference sequence). Trimming took 3 bases from V and 6 from J; bases not matched to a gene: 9. CDR3 in amino acids: CASSQLPGQEDGYTF. In DNA form, the CDR3 reads TGTGCCAGCAGCCAGCTTCCGGGACAGGAAGATGGCTACACCTTC.

The chain uses TRBV4-3 and TRBJ1-2; D unresolved. This CDR3 has 12 amino acids. Trimming shortened V by 2 bases and J by 6 bases, and 7 bases separated the two germline ends. CDR1 and CDR2 from the germline V gene are LGHNA and YSLEER. In DNA form, the CDR3 reads TGCGCCAGCAGCCAATACAATGATGGCTACACCTTC. Its protein product is CASSQYNDGYTF.

The V and J genes are TRBV18 and TRBJ2-1; 7 nucleotides align to TRBD2. J was trimmed by 5 bases and V by 3 bases; bases with no gene match: 1. CDR1 and CDR2 from the germline V gene are KGHSH and LQKENI. The CDR3 sequence is 13 residues long. CDR3 in amino acids: CASSPTSNNEQFF. The DNA for the CDR3 is TGTGCCAGCTCACCGACTAGCAACAATGAGCAGTTCTTC.